The subject of this entry is one TCR beta chain. This sample was included in a study of shared clonotypes between healthy human individuals. Overall study: Donors had three CD4 naive, three CD4 memory, two CD8 naive and one CD8 memory plate apiece.

The V and J ends lost 0 bases and 12 bases respectively, with 15 bases between them. Germline V lookup: CDR1 SGDLS, CDR2 YYNGEE. The CDR3 is 13 amino acids. Sorted-subset replicate PCRs used 200 ng DNA, about 30,000 T cell genomes. Per the original methods: Sequence data from immunoSEQ were junction-only and lacked quality scores; consequently, filtering differed. Using immunoSEQ multiplex PCR, the repertoire was profiled, and TCRdb retains in-frame clones only, with some absent. The V and J calls and the clone size are those of that table, but D and trimming were determined from the DNA. The sample has 1,500,000 or so clones; around 98.5% are singletons.

J is TRBJ1-1 and V is TRBV9, with a weak D call TRBD1 (5 bases). Sequencing was done on a sample of naive CD4+ T cells sorted from blood. As for subset: CD45RA+ positively selected. The TCR comes from a man aged 30 to 39 in good health. Here the CDR3 DNA reads TGTGCCAGCAGCGTAGAACAAGGGACCTCAACTTTCTTT. Protein sequence: CASSVEQGTSTFF.